The sequence of this T cell receptor (beta chain) was determined in a study of patients and donors after allogeneic stem cell transplantation. This clonotype was seen ten or more times. Germline V gene data show CDR1 as DFQATT and CDR2 as SNEGSKA (reference sequence). The CDR3 is made up of 12 amino acids. V lost 3 bases, J lost 5 bases, and 10 bases lay in between. TCRdb used MiXCR to reprocess the RT-PCR reads, holding one entry per CDR3 protein. The sample holds tens of thousands of distinct CDR3 sequences, roughly 5.2% seen once. Sequences were obtained from blood, either unsorted or a sorted T cell fraction (not recorded which). This TCR derives from a human donor who was either an allogeneic HSCT recipient or a stem cell or donor lymphocyte infusion donor (not recorded which). It is not recorded whose cells these are; they may come from a transplant donor. The rearrangement links TRBV20-1 to TRBJ1-1; D perhaps matches TRBD1 (5 bases). DNA of the CDR3: TGCAGTGCTAGTTCGGGGGGAACTGAAGCTTTCTTT. It yields the protein CSASSGGTEAFF.